This TCR beta chain emerged from a study of beta chain features in type 1 diabetes. Whole-study results and caveats: Moderate but significant shortening of TCRB CDR3s was recorded in all four CD4+ subsets from Type 1 diabetes patients. VDJ junctions from patients with type 1 diabetes contained fewer insertions and more deletions.

The entirety of the isolated RNA underwent reverse transcription, so expressed TCRB transcripts were sequenced. Clones were read by immunoSEQ multiplex PCR, and TCRdb kept only the in-frame ones, dropping some. The table shows 400,000 or so clones, with over 8.5% occurring only once. This clone was seen ten or more times. The antigen is unknown. CD4+ naive, central memory, regulatory and stem cell-like memory subsets were isolated by sorting on CD45RO/CCR7/CD25/CD127/CD95/CD27. The sample consisted of central memory CD4+ T cells from blood. The receptor was derived from a man aged 25 to 40 with type 1 diabetes.

Written as DNA, the CDR3 is TGTGCCAGCAGCTTACAGGGGAAGGGAGAAAAACTGTTTTTT. Its protein is CASSLQGKGEKLFF. V usage is TRBV7-9 and J usage is TRBJ1-4, with D possibly being TRBD1 (6 bases). With 2 bases removed from V and 8 bases from J, the gap between germline ends came to 12 bases. The CDR3 sequence is 14 residues long. In germline, CDR1 is SEHNR, CDR2 FQNEAQ (reference sequence).